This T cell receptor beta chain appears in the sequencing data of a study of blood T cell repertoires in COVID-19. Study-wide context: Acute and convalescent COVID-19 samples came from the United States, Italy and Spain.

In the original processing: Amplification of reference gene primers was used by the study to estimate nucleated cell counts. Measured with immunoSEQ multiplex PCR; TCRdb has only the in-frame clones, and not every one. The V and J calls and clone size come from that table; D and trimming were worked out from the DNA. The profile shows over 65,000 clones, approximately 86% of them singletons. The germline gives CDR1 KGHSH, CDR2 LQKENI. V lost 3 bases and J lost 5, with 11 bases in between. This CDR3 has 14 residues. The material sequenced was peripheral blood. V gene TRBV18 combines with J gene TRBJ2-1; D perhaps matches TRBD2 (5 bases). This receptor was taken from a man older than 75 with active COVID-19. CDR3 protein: CASSPSSSNNEQFF. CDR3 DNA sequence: TGTGCCAGCTCACCTTCTAGCAGCAACAATGAGCAGTTCTTC.